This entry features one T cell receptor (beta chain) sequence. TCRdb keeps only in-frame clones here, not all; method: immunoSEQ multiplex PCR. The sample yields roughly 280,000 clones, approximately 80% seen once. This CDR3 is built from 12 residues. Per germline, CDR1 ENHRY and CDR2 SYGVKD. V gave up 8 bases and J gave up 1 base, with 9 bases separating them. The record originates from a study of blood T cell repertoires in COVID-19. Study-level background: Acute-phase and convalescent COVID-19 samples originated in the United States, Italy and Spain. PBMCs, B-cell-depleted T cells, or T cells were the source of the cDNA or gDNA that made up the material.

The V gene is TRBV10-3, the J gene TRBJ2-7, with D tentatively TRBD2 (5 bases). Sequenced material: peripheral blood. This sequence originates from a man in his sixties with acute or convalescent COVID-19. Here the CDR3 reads CAIRGQSYEQYF. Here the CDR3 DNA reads TGTGCCATCCGAGGGCAGTCCTACGAGCAGTACTTC.